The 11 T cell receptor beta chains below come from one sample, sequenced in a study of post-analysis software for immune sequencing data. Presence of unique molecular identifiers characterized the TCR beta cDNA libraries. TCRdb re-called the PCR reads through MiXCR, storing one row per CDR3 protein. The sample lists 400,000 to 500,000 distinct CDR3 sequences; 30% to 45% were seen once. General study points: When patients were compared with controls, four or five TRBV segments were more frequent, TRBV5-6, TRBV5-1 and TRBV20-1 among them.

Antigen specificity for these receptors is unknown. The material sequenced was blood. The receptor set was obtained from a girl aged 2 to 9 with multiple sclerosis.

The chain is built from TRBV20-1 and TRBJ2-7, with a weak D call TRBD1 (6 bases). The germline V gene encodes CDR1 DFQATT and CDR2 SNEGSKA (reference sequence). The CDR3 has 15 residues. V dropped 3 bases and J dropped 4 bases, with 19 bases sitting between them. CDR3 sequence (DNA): TGCAGTGCTAGGGAATGGGCAGGGGAATTATACGAGCAGTACTTC. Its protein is CSAREWAGELYEQYF.

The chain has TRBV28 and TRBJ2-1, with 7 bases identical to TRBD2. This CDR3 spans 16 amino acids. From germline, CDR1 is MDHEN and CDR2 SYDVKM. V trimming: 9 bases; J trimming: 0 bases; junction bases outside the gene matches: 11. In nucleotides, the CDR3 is TGTGCCAGTTCCCAATGGCGGGGGAGCTCCTACAATGAGCAGTTCTTC. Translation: CASSQWRGSSYNEQFF.

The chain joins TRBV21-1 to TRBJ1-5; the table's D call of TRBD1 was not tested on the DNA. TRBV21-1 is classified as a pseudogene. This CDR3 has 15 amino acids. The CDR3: CASSTGGARNQPQHF. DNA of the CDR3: TGTGCCAGCAGCACCGGGGGAGCTCGCAATCAGCCCCAGCATTTT.

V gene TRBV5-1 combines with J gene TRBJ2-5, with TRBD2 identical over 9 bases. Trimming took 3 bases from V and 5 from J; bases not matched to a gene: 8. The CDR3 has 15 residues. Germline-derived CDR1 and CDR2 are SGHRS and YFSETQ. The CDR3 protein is CASSSKAGGWETQYF. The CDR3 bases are TGCGCCAGCAGCTCGAAAGCGGGAGGTTGGGAGACCCAGTACTTC.

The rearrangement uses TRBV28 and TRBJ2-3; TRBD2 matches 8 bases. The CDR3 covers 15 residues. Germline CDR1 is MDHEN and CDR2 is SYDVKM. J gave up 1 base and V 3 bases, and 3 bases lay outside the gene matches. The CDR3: CASSLARGGTDTQYF. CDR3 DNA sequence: TGTGCCAGCAGTTTGGCGCGGGGGGGCACAGATACGCAGTATTTT.

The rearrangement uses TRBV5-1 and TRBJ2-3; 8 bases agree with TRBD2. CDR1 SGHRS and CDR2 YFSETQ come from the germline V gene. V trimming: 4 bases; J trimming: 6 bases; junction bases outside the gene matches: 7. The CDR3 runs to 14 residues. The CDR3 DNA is TGCGCCAGCAGCCCCGGACTAGCATCCGATACGCAGTATTTT. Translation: CASSPGLASDTQYF.

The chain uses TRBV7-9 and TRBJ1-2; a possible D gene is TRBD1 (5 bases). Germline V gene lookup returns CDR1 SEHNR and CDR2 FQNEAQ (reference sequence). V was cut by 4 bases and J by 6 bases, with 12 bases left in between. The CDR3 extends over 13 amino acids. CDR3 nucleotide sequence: TGTGCCAGCAGCTCGACAGATTGGGATGGCTACACCTTC. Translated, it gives CASSSTDWDGYTF. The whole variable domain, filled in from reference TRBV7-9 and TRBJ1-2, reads DTGVSQNPRHKITKRGQNVTFRCDPISEHNRLYWYRQTLGQGPEFLTYFQNEAQLEKSRLLSDRFSAERPKGSFSTLEIQRTEQGDSAMYLCASSSTDWDGYTFGSGTRLTVV.

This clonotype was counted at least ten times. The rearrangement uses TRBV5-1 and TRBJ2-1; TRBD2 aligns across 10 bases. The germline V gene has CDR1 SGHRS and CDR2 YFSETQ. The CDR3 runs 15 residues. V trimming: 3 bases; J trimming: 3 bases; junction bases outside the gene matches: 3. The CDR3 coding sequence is TGCGCCAGCAGCTACAGCGGGGGGGACTACAATGAGCAGTTCTTC. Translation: CASSYSGGDYNEQFF.

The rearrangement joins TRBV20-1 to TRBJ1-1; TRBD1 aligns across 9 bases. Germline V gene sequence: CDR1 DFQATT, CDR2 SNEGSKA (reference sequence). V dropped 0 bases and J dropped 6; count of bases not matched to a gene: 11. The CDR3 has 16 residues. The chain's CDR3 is CSARDPGQGIISEAFF. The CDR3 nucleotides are TGCAGTGCTAGAGATCCGGGACAGGGTATCATCTCTGAAGCTTTCTTT.

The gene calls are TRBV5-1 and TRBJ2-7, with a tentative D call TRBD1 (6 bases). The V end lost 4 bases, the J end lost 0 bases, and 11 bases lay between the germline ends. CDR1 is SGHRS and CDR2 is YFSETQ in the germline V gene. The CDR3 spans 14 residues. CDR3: CASSPTGNSYEQYF. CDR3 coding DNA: TGCGCCAGCAGCCCTACAGGGAACTCCTACGAGCAGTACTTC.

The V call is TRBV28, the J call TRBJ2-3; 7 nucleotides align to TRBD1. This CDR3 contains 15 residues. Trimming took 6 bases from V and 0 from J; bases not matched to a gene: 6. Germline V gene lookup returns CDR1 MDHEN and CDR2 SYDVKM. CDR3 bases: TGTGCCAGCAGAATAGGGGGCGCGAGCACAGATACGCAGTATTTT. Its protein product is CASRIGGASTDTQYF.